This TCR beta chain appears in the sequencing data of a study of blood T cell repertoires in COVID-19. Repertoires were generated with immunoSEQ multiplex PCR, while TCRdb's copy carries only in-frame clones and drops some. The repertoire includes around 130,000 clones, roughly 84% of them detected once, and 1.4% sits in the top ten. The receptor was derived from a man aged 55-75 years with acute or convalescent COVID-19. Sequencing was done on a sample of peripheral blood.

In nucleotides, the CDR3 is TGTGCCAGCAGTCCCACCAGGGGAACTGAAGCTTTCTTT. This codes for CASSPTRGTEAFF. The chain recombines TRBV27 with TRBJ1-1, with D perhaps matching TRBD1 (6 bases). This CDR3 is 13 amino acids long. Germline CDR1 MNHEY, CDR2 SMNVEV (reference sequence). V lost 5 bases and J 5 bases, leaving 12 bases between the germline ends.